This T cell receptor (beta chain) was captured by sequencing in a study of radiotherapy plus CTLA-4 blockade in lung cancer. Regarding the study as a whole: Radiotherapy with ipilimumab was followed by blood expansion of tumor-derived clones.

Germline V gene lookup returns CDR1 SEHNR and CDR2 FQNEAQ (reference sequence). This CDR3 has 16 residues. Trimming removed 1 base from V and 4 bases from J; junction bases left unmatched: 8. Comment on this clone: Its antigen is currently unknown. The identical CDR3 is also encoded by other nucleotide sequences in the sample.

Assay: immunoSEQ multiplex PCR; the TCRdb copy retains only in-frame clones and omits some. This table has fewer than 70,000 clones, approximately 79% appearing once. The chain combines TRBV7-9 with TRBJ1-2, with 8 bases fitting TRBD1. This material consisted of peripheral blood, taken from a patient treated with radiotherapy plus ipilimumab. This sequence was found in a human donor with non-small cell lung cancer who had a complete response to radiotherapy plus ipilimumab. The DNA for the CDR3 is TGTGCCAGCAGCTTAGAGGACAGGGACCTGGTCTATGGCTACACCTTC. It codes for CASSLEDRDLVYGYTF.